These 24 T cell receptor beta chains originate from one sample sequenced in a study of human T cells and chemical hapten exposure. Via MiXCR, TCRdb re-called the RACE reads, giving one row per CDR3 protein. This repertoire shows approximately 350,000 distinct CDR3 sequences, around 7% found once; its top ten account for 7.5% to 8.5%. As to time point: patch test 1, 2 weeks after DPC sensitization. Treatment here: therapeutic diphenylcyclopropenone sensitization with weekly scalp DPC. The source material was whole blood, sampled in connection with sensitization to the hapten diphenylcyclopropenone (DPC). The receptors were gathered from a woman aged 18-29 years with alopecia areata. Some clones in this sample may be carry-over from other donors' samples.

This clonotype was found a few times. The chain recombines TRBV20-1 with TRBJ2-3; either TRBD1 or TRBD2 may supply D (5 bases each). Trimming left V 6 bases short and J 2 bases short, with 15 bases between. The CDR3 extends over 14 amino acids. From germline, CDR1 is DFQATT and CDR2 SNEGSKA (reference sequence). The CDR3 loop reads CSAPGLGDTDTQYF. The DNA for the CDR3 is TGCAGTGCCCCCGGACTGGGGGACACAGATACGCAGTATTTT.

This clonotype appeared many times. The V call is TRBV29-1, the J call TRBJ2-3; D gene ambiguous. V was trimmed by 8 bases and J by 2 bases, leaving 14 bases between them. Per germline, CDR1 SQVTM and CDR2 ANQGSEA. The CDR3 length is 13 residues. CDR3 sequence reads: CSKSGGYTDTQYF. Written as DNA, the CDR3 is TGCAGCAAATCTGGCGGTTACACAGATACGCAGTATTTT.

This clonotype was seen a few times. The rearrangement joins TRBV28 to TRBJ1-2, with unresolved D. V lost 2 bases and J lost 4, with 11 bases in between. The CDR3 totals 14 residues. CDR1 and CDR2 (germline): MDHEN, SYDVKM. The CDR3 here is CASSLSVTSYGYTF. CDR3 coding DNA: TGTGCCAGCAGTTTAAGCGTCACCTCCTATGGCTACACCTTC.

This clonotype occurred once. The V gene is TRBV7-2, the J gene TRBJ2-1; D might be TRBD2 (6 bases). CDR3 length equals 14 residues. Germline V CDR1 and CDR2: SGHTA, FQGNSA. The V gene lost 7 bases and the J gene lost 4 bases, with 14 bases spanning the gap. CDR3 DNA: TGTGCCAGCAAGGGACTCGATAGATACAATGAGCAGTTCTTC. Residues: CASKGLDRYNEQFF. The whole variable domain, remainder taken from reference TRBV7-2 and TRBJ2-1, is GAGVSQSPSNKVTEKGKDVELRCDPISGHTALYWYRQSLGQGLEFLIYFQGNSAPDKSGLPSDRFSAERTGGSVSTLTIQRTQQEDSAVYLCASKGLDRYNEQFFGPGTRLTVL.

This clonotype occurred a few times. The chain is built from TRBV20-1 and TRBJ2-7; a weak D match, TRBD2 (5 bases). Germline V gives CDR1 DFQATT, CDR2 SNEGSKA (reference sequence). V gave up 3 bases and J gave up 4 bases, with 19 bases separating them. The CDR3 is 15 residues long. For the CDR3, the DNA is TGCAGTGCTAGGATAGCGTCGTACGAACCATACGAGCAGTACTTC. It specifies CSARIASYEPYEQYF.

This clonotype was seen ten or more times. This sequence joins TRBV5-1 and TRBJ2-3, with TRBD1 identical over 7 bases. Germline assignment: CDR1 SGHRS and CDR2 YFSETQ. The V and J ends lost 6 bases and 1 base, in that order; junction bases with no gene match: 5. The CDR3 length is 14 residues. The CDR3 region is CASKGTGGTDTQYF. CDR3 nucleotides: TGCGCCAGCAAGGGAACAGGGGGCACAGATACGCAGTATTTT. The variable domain in full, with the rest retrieved from reference TRBV5-1 and TRBJ2-3, is KAGVTQTPRYLIKTRGQQVTLSCSPISGHRSVSWYQQTPGQGLQFLFEYFSETQRNKGNFPGRFSGRQFSNSRSEMNVSTLELGDSALYLCASKGTGGTDTQYFGPGTRLTVL.

The chain combines TRBV15 with TRBJ2-5; D possibly corresponds to TRBD1 (6 bases). The CDR3 runs 15 residues. Looked up from germline, CDR1 is LNHNV and CDR2 is YYDKDF (reference sequence). Trimming left V 1 base short and J 3 bases short, with 12 bases between. The CDR3 here is CATSRGPNREETQYF. CDR3 DNA: TGTGCCACCAGCAGAGGACCCAACAGGGAAGAGACCCAGTACTTC.

Many counts were recorded for this clonotype. V gene TRBV5-1 combines with J gene TRBJ2-2; TRBD1 matches 7 bases. The CDR3 is 16 residues long. The junction had 5 bases not matched to a gene; V was cut back by 0 bases and J by 3 bases. The germline V gene encodes CDR1 SGHRS and CDR2 YFSETQ. The CDR3, as DNA: TGCGCCAGCAGCTTGGTTCCGACAGGGTACACCGGGGAGCTGTTTTTT. Amino acid sequence: CASSLVPTGYTGELFF.

The rearrangement uses TRBV5-4 and TRBJ2-3; D remains ambiguous. Deletions cut 2 bases from V and 3 bases from J, with 7 bases between. CDR3 size: 13 residues. Germline lookup yields CDR1 SGHNT and CDR2 YYREEE (reference sequence). CDR3 in DNA: TGTGCCAGCAGCTTTGACAAGACAGATACGCAGTATTTT. This sequence encodes CASSFDKTDTQYF.

V usage is TRBV12-3 or TRBV12-4 and J usage is TRBJ2-2, with a tentative D call TRBD1 (5 bases). This CDR3 contains 16 residues. V lost 8 bases, J lost 1 base, and 17 bases lay in between. DNA of the CDR3: TGTGCCAGCCCCCCCCGCTCAGGGCTGAACACCGGGGAGCTGTTTTTT. Translating gives CASPPRSGLNTGELFF.

Ten or more counts support this clonotype. The CDR3 bases are TGCGCCAGCAGCCAAGTGGTCGTGAAGGGAAAAGACACCATATATTTT. Translation: CASSQVVVKGKDTIYF. The chain employs TRBV4-1 and TRBJ1-3, with D unclear. The CDR3 totals 16 residues. The germline gives CDR1 MGHRA, CDR2 YSYEKL. The ends were cut back, 1 base at V and 8 bases at J, with 18 bases in the middle.

This clonotype was found a few times. The genes are TRBV7-2 and TRBJ1-1; possible D gene TRBD1, 6 bases. This CDR3 is built from 11 residues. Trimming pared 5 bases from V and 9 bases from J, leaving 10 bases between. Germline V CDR1 and CDR2: SGHTA, FQGNSA. The CDR3 is CASSPTGKAFF. The CDR3 DNA is TGTGCCAGCAGCCCAACAGGGAAAGCTTTCTTT.

This clonotype was counted between two and nine times. The chain combines TRBV12-3 or TRBV12-4 with TRBJ1-4; TRBD1 matches at 7 bases. This CDR3 has 20 residues. V lost 3 bases to trimming and J lost 2 bases; unmatched junction nucleotides: 18. CDR3 sequence reads: CASSFSPGGISGYTNEKLFF. CDR3 DNA: TGTGCCAGCAGTTTCTCACCAGGGGGGATAAGTGGGTACACTAATGAAAAACTGTTTTTT.

This clonotype showed up many times. The chain is built from TRBV12-3 or TRBV12-4 and TRBJ2-3, with 10 bases aligning to TRBD2. The CDR3 is 17 amino acids. V lost 1 base to trimming and J lost 3 bases; unmatched junction nucleotides: 7. CDR3 nucleotides: TGTGCCAGCAGTTTAGGGACTAGCGGTCCACCTACAGATACGCAGTATTTT. Its protein is CASSLGTSGPPTDTQYF.

This clonotype was found a few times. The rearrangement uses TRBV4-1 and TRBJ2-2; TRBD1 matches 8 bases. Germline assignment: CDR1 MGHRA and CDR2 YSYEKL. The trim removed 1 base at V and 5 bases at J, leaving 6 bases unmatched. This CDR3 is 16 amino acids long. CDR3 nucleotide sequence: TGCGCCAGCAGCCAAGTCCCAGGGGGCTTAACCGGGGAGCTGTTTTTT. Its translation: CASSQVPGGLTGELFF.

This clonotype was seen at least ten times. The chain carries TRBV24-1 and TRBJ2-3, with a tentative D call TRBD2 (6 bases). Deletions cut 4 bases from V and 0 bases from J, with 7 bases between. Germline CDR1 is KGHDR and CDR2 is SFDVKD. CDR3 size: 14 residues. CDR3 protein: CATSDGTSTDTQYF. CDR3 coding DNA: TGTGCCACCAGTGACGGGACTAGCACAGATACGCAGTATTTT.

This chain uses TRBV20-1 with TRBJ2-3; 11 bases are shared with TRBD1. Trimming removed 0 bases from V and 2 bases from J; junction bases left unmatched: 4. This CDR3 spans 16 amino acids. Germline CDR1 DFQATT, CDR2 SNEGSKA (reference sequence). CDR3 region: CSAREPDRGPTDTQYF. CDR3 nucleotide sequence: TGCAGTGCTAGAGAGCCGGACAGGGGGCCCACAGATACGCAGTATTTT.

This clonotype was detected ten times or more. This rearrangement joins TRBV4-3 to TRBJ2-7; D possibly corresponds to TRBD1 (5 bases). The CDR3 extends over 15 amino acids. Germline assignment: CDR1 LGHNA and CDR2 YSLEER. V was shortened by 0 bases and J by 1 base, with 10 bases between the two germline ends. Here the CDR3 reads CASSQERAGSYEQYF. CDR3 DNA sequence: TGCGCCAGCAGCCAAGAAAGGGCAGGGTCCTACGAGCAGTACTTC.

This clonotype was counted only a few times. J is TRBJ1-4 and V is TRBV28, with D perhaps matching TRBD1 (5 bases). The CDR3 is made up of 15 amino acids. Trimming removed 7 bases from V and 3 bases from J, with 15 bases in between. Germline V CDR1 and CDR2: MDHEN, SYDVKM. Written as DNA, the CDR3 is TGTGCCAGCAAAATACCCGGGGGGGCTAATGAAAAACTGTTTTTT. The encoded protein is CASKIPGGANEKLFF.

The chain combines TRBV28 with TRBJ2-7; 8 nucleotides match TRBD1. V was pared by 5 bases and J by 5 bases, with 5 bases of the junction left unmatched. CDR1 MDHEN and CDR2 SYDVKM come from the germline V gene. The CDR3 loop spans 13 amino acids. CDR3 amino acids: CASSPRTGHEQYF. The CDR3 DNA is TGTGCCAGCAGTCCCCGGACAGGGCACGAGCAGTACTTC.

This chain joins TRBV20-1 and TRBJ1-5; 9 bases are shared with TRBD1. This CDR3 has 14 residues. Germline CDR1 and CDR2: DFQATT and SNEGSKA (reference sequence). Trimming at V came to 5 bases and at J to 1 base, leaving 3 bases not matched to a gene. CDR3 in DNA: TGCAGTGCTTCGACAGGGGGGAGCAATCAGCCCCAGCATTTT. Its translation is CSASTGGSNQPQHF.

This clonotype was recorded a few times. This chain connects TRBV6-5 to TRBJ1-4; D is ambiguous. V dropped 5 bases and J dropped 0 bases, with 10 bases sitting between them. Germline V lookup: CDR1 MNHEY, CDR2 SVGAGI. The CDR3 runs 15 residues. CDR3 residues: CASSPTPATNEKLFF. The DNA for the CDR3 is TGTGCCAGCAGTCCCACACCCGCAACTAATGAAAAACTGTTTTTT.

V and J are TRBV7-2 and TRBJ2-3; no reliable D call. Between the trimmed V and J ends, which lost 2 bases and 2 bases, there was a span of 8 bases. The CDR3 covers 14 residues. Germline-derived CDR1 and CDR2 are SGHTA and FQGNSA. Here the CDR3 reads CASSLLGFTDTQYF. The CDR3 region has the DNA TGTGCCAGCAGCTTACTAGGTTTCACAGATACGCAGTATTTT.

This clonotype was seen a few times. The genes are TRBV6-5 and TRBJ1-3, with D hard to call. CDR1 MNHEY and CDR2 SVGAGI come from the germline V gene. There are 15 residues in the CDR3. V was shortened by 4 bases and J by 1 base, with 11 bases between the two germline ends. CDR3 DNA: TGTGCCAGCAGTTCCTGGGAGTCTTCTGGAAACACCATATATTTT. Its translation is CASSSWESSGNTIYF.